Shown below are 15 T cell receptor beta chains from a single sample sequenced in a study of metastatic and nonmetastatic thyroid tumors. TCRdb re-clonotyped the PCR reads through MiXCR. The table includes about 43,000 clones, roughly 3.2% detected once. No patient received treatment before thyroid surgery. What was sequenced was blood. These receptors were obtained from a female donor with papillary thyroid cancer or a benign thyroid nodule (not recorded which). Some clones in this sample may be carry-over from other donors' samples.

At least ten counts were recorded for this clone. Since a much larger clone is just one base distant, this may be a read error. The chain couples TRBV11-3 to TRBJ2-7, with 7 bases aligning to TRBD1. The CDR3 runs to 16 residues. In germline, CDR1 is SGHNT, CDR2 YENEEA. The CDR3 here is CASSIEMVTGYHEQYF. Written as DNA, the CDR3 is TGTGCCAGCAGCATAGAAATGGTGACAGGGTATCACGAGCAGTACTTC. The full variable domain, with the rest looked up from reference TRBV11-3 and TRBJ2-7, is EAGVVQSPRYKIIEKKQPVAFWCNPISGHNTLYWYLQNLGQGPELLIRYENEEAVDDSQLPKDRFSAERLKGVDSTLKIQPAELGDSAVYLCASSIEMVTGYHEQYFGPGTRLTVT.

The chain joins TRBV6-2 or TRBV6-3 to TRBJ2-7, with D possibly being TRBD2 (5 bases). CDR1 and CDR2 from the germline V gene are MNHEY and SVGEGT. This CDR3 has 14 amino acids. Trimming stripped 8 bases from V and 0 bases from J, with 14 bases between. The CDR3 reads CASDSVEGSYEQYF. The CDR3 DNA sequence: TGTGCCAGCGATTCCGTCGAGGGCTCCTACGAGCAGTACTTC.

This clone is classed as medium-sized. The germline gene is not matched at one end of the junction; a read error may be the cause. The genes are TRBV11-3 and TRBJ2-7; 10 nucleotides agree with TRBD1. CDR3 size: 16 residues. Germline V gene data show CDR1 as SGHNT and CDR2 as YENEEA. The CDR3 DNA is TGTGCCAGCAGCCTAGAGAAGGGACAGGGGAACTACGAGCAGTACTTC. Residues: CASSLEKGQGNYEQYF.

In its sample, this clone was seen a few times. The chain joins TRBV11-3 to TRBJ2-1; D is possibly TRBD2 (5 bases). The CDR3 loop spans 15 amino acids. Trimming pared 4 bases from V and 4 bases from J, leaving 14 bases between. The V gene's germline CDR1 is SGHNT and CDR2 YENEEA. CDR3 amino acids: CASSSSGDLYNEQFF. The CDR3 DNA sequence: TGTGCCAGCAGCTCCAGCGGAGACCTTTACAATGAGCAGTTCTTC. Drawing the rest from reference TRBV11-3 and TRBJ2-1, the complete variable domain is EAGVVQSPRYKIIEKKQPVAFWCNPISGHNTLYWYLQNLGQGPELLIRYENEEAVDDSQLPKDRFSAERLKGVDSTLKIQPAELGDSAVYLCASSSSGDLYNEQFFGPGTRLTVL.

This clone was detected only a few times. The junction departs from the called germline gene at one end, perhaps through a read error. The gene calls are TRBV5-8 and TRBJ2-2; 9 bases are a match to TRBD1. The CDR3 is made up of 15 amino acids. Germline loops: CDR1 SGHTS, CDR2 YDEGEE. CDR3 in DNA: TGTGCCAGCAGCTTGGGAGGACAGGGGCCCGGGGAGCTGCTTTTT. It is translated as CASSLGGQGPGELLF. The full variable domain, with the rest looked up from reference TRBV5-8 and TRBJ2-2, is EAGVTQSPTHLIKTRGQQATLRCSPISGHTSVYWYQQALGLGLQFLLWYDEGEERNRGNFPPRFSGRQFPNYSSELNVNALELEDSALYLCASSLGGQGPGELLFGEGSRLTVL.

This clone was observed many times. J is TRBJ2-3 and V is TRBV7-6; 8 positions match TRBD1. Germline assignment: CDR1 SGHVS and CDR2 FNYEAQ. The CDR3 is 17 amino acids. Trimming at V came to 1 base and at J to 2 bases, leaving 8 bases not matched to a gene. The CDR3, as DNA: TGTGCCAGCAGCTTAGGGGTCGGACAGGGTACCACAGATACGCAGTATTTT. Translated: CASSLGVGQGTTDTQYF.

In this sample, this clone turned up many times. This chain connects TRBV5-5 to TRBJ1-2; a possible D gene is TRBD1 (5 bases). Trimming removed 0 bases from V and 8 bases from J, with 8 bases in between. Germline V CDR1 and CDR2: SGHKS, YYEKEE (reference sequence). The CDR3 contains 12 residues. The CDR3 coding sequence is TGTGCCAGCAGCTTGGGGGGCGGCGGCTACACCTTC. Protein sequence: CASSLGGGGYTF.

This clone came up many times. The chain has TRBV7-9 and TRBJ1-2, with D maybe TRBD1 (6 bases). Trimming took off 4 bases at V and 3 bases at J, with 18 bases between the two ends. The length of the CDR3 is 16 residues. From germline, CDR1 is SEHNR and CDR2 FQNEAQ (reference sequence). The CDR3 nucleotides are TGTGCCAGCAGCTCGTGGGGTGGGGGCCAAGACTATGGCTACACCTTC. Encoded protein: CASSSWGGGQDYGYTF.

This clone was seen repeatedly, ten times or more. The chain links TRBV28 to TRBJ2-5; the D gene is possibly TRBD1 (6 bases). CDR3 size: 14 residues. V lost 3 bases to trimming and J lost 3 bases, with 11 bases between them. Germline V CDR1 and CDR2: MDHEN, SYDVKM. The chain's CDR3 is CASSLWTVKETQYF. CDR3 nucleotide sequence: TGTGCCAGCAGTTTGTGGACAGTAAAAGAGACCCAGTACTTC.

This clone was counted between two and nine times. V is TRBV11-2 and J is TRBJ2-1; TRBD2 agrees at 7 bases. J lost 16 bases, V lost 5 bases, and 11 bases had no gene match. The CDR3 runs to 12 residues. Germline values: CDR1 SGHAT, CDR2 FQNNGV. CDR3 region: CASSQLTSKIFF. CDR3 bases: TGTGCCAGCAGCCAGCTGACTAGCAAAATATTCTTC.

This clone was counted a few times. The chain joins TRBV6-4 to TRBJ2-3, with 7 bases identical to TRBD2. The trim removed 1 base at V and 0 bases at J, leaving 4 bases unmatched. Germline V gene data show CDR1 as MRHNA and CDR2 as SNTAGT. The CDR3 loop spans 16 amino acids. CDR3 in amino acids: CASSDYGGSSTDTQYF. The DNA of the CDR3 is TGTGCCAGCAGTGACTACGGCGGGAGTAGCACAGATACGCAGTATTTT.

Many counts were recorded for this clone. The chain employs TRBV6-1 and TRBJ2-1; 7 bases are shared with TRBD2. Germline lookup yields CDR1 MNHNS and CDR2 SASEGT. Germline trimming cut 6 bases from V and 1 base from J; bases unmatched to any gene: 0. The CDR3 length is 13 residues. Here the CDR3 DNA reads TGTGCCAGCAGCGGGAGGTCCTACAATGAGCAGTTCTTC. It specifies CASSGRSYNEQFF.

There are many counts of this clone. The junction differs from germline at one of its ends, possibly a read error. The gene calls are TRBV5-1 and TRBJ1-4, with D perhaps matching TRBD1 (6 bases). CDR3 length: 15 amino acids. CDR1 and CDR2 from the germline V gene are SGHRS and YFSETQ. The CDR3 DNA reads as TGCGTCAGCAGCGCCCTCAGGGGCGGCGATGAAAAACTGTTTTTT. Protein sequence: CVSSALRGGDEKLFF.

This clone occurred many times. This chain uses TRBV19 with TRBJ1-1; no reliable D call. The CDR3 has 12 residues. The germline V gene encodes CDR1 LNHDA and CDR2 SQIVND (reference sequence). V was pared by 5 bases and J by 7 bases, with 11 bases between. Here the CDR3 DNA reads TGTGCCAGTAGTCGGGTTGGGATTGAAGCTTTCTTT. Translated, it gives CASSRVGIEAFF.

There are many counts of this clone. The chain employs TRBV20-1 and TRBJ2-1; no definite D call. The CDR3 is 15 amino acids. Germline CDR1 reads DFQATT; CDR2 reads SNEGSKA (reference sequence). The ends were cut back, 0 bases at V and 0 bases at J, with 9 bases in the middle. CDR3 in amino acids: CSARDPLSSYNEQFF. Written as DNA, the CDR3 is TGCAGTGCTAGAGATCCCCTCTCCTCCTACAATGAGCAGTTCTTC.